The clone carrying this T cell receptor (beta chain) has a single count. Antigen specificity is unknown. This entry comes from a study of cytomegalovirus exposure and HLA in healthy donors. Regarding the study as a whole: With later analysis, a missense DCLRE1C variant became linked to TCR beta V- and J-gene trimming. Follow-up analysis found HLA locus-dependent TCR association rates, highest for DRB1 and lowest for HLA-C. CMV antigen specificity was confirmed in vitro for three CMV-associated chains.

Primers included in the PCR were 60 Vbeta and 13 Jbeta primers. The method was immunoSEQ multiplex PCR; TCRdb's version includes in-frame clones alone and lacks a portion of them. The data show some 150,000 clones, roughly three quarters seen once. The trim removed 7 bases at V and 3 bases at J, leaving 12 bases unmatched. Germline V gives CDR1 SGHVS, CDR2 FQNEAQ. The CDR3 loop spans 15 amino acids. The TCR comes from a man between 60 and 75 years old in good health and CMV-seronegative. The specimen sequenced was PBMCs. The V call is TRBV7-8, the J call TRBJ2-7; TRBD2 matches 7 bases. The DNA of the CDR3 is TGTGCCAGCACCCACACGGCGGGGGATAGCTACGAGCAGTACTTC. Protein: CASTHTAGDSYEQYF. Based on the CDR3 plus reference TRBV7-8 and TRBJ2-7, the full variable domain is GAGVSQSPRYKVAKRGQDVALRCDPISGHVSLFWYQQALGQGPEFLTYFQNEAQLDKSGLPSDRFFAERPEGSVSTLKIQRTQQEDSAVYLCASTHTAGDSYEQYFGPGTRLTVT.